This T cell receptor beta chain was sequenced during a study of blood T cell repertoires in COVID-19. The CDR3 has 14 residues. Germline CDR1 GTSNPN, CDR2 SVGIG (reference sequence). V shed 2 bases and J 1 base; nucleotides not matched to a gene: 0. Study processing details: The assay estimated nucleated cells by amplifying reference gene primers. Produced via immunoSEQ multiplex PCR; TCRdb's table is partial and in-frame only. The V and J calls and clone size are taken from that table; D and trimming were inferred from the DNA. The repertoire holds 150,000 to 200,000 clones, about four fifths seen once, with 6.9% in the top ten.

Sequenced: peripheral blood. V is TRBV30 and J is TRBJ2-3, with TRBD2 identical over 10 bases. The receptor was derived from a man aged 55 to 70 with acute or convalescent COVID-19. The CDR3: CAWSTSGGTDTQYF. DNA for the CDR3: TGTGCCTGGAGTACTAGCGGGGGCACAGATACGCAGTATTTT.